A single sample gave rise to the 25 T cell receptor beta chains below, sequenced in a study of identical twins. TCRdb re-analysed the 5' RACE reads in MiXCR, keeping a single row per CDR3 protein. This sample has more than 600,000 distinct CDR3 sequences, with 15% to 20% found just once. These data are also associated with another study on T cells expressing NK-cell markers.

The sample taken for sequencing was PBMCs. Receptors were obtained from a woman aged 18-29 years in good health.

The V and J genes are TRBV11-2 and TRBJ2-5, with TRBD2 identical over 7 bases. The CDR3 loop spans 18 amino acids. CDR1 SGHAT and CDR2 FQNNGV come from the germline V gene. V lost 5 bases to trimming and J lost 3 bases; unmatched junction nucleotides: 18. CDR3 region: CASSLTLRLGGREETQYF. As DNA, the CDR3 is TGTGCCAGCAGCCTTACCCTCAGATTGGGGGGGAGGGAAGAGACCCAGTACTTC.

The rearrangement links TRBV5-6 to TRBJ1-1, with D perhaps TRBD1 (6 bases). CDR1 SGHDT and CDR2 YYEEEE come from the germline V gene. The length of the CDR3 is 15 residues. The V end lost 4 bases, the J end lost 6 bases, and 19 bases lay between the germline ends. The CDR3 DNA is TGTGCCAGCAGCCCGGCCCAGGGGCGGATGGCTGAAGCTTTCTTT. Translated: CASSPAQGRMAEAFF.

The V gene is TRBV7-9, the J gene TRBJ1-1; maybe TRBD1 (5 bases). The V end was cut by 5 bases, the J end by 4 bases, with 14 bases between. The CDR3 has 14 residues. CDR1 and CDR2 (germline): SEHNR, FQNEAQ (reference sequence). In DNA, the CDR3 is TGTGCCAGCAGCCGTCAACAGGTATTCACTGAAGCTTTCTTT. Protein: CASSRQQVFTEAFF.

This sequence joins TRBV7-9 and TRBJ2-1; perhaps TRBD1 as D (5 bases). CDR3 length: 13 amino acids. Germline V gives CDR1 SEHNR, CDR2 FQNEAQ (reference sequence). Trimming cost V 2 bases and J 7 bases, with 9 bases left between them. CDR3 protein: CASSLRRVNEQFF. For the CDR3, the DNA is TGTGCCAGCAGCTTACGCAGGGTAAATGAGCAGTTCTTC.

In its sample, this clonotype was seen a few times. CDR3 bases: TGCGCCAGCAGCCACCCGCAGTCCTACAATGAGCAGTTCTTC. Protein product: CASSHPQSYNEQFF. The chain uses TRBV5-1 and TRBJ2-1; unclear D gene. Germline V gene lookup returns CDR1 SGHRS and CDR2 YFSETQ. CDR3 size: 14 residues. Trimming left V 4 bases short and J 1 base short, with 9 bases between.

The V and J genes are TRBV6-5 and TRBJ2-5, with D possibly being TRBD2 (5 bases). CDR1 MNHEY and CDR2 SVGAGI come from the germline V gene. CDR3 length: 11 amino acids. CDR3 residues: CTEERGETQYF. In nucleotides, the CDR3 is TGTACGGAGGAACGCGGGGAGACCCAGTACTTC.

The genes are TRBV5-6 and TRBJ2-5; 9 nucleotides line up with TRBD1. Per the germline V gene, CDR1 is SGHDT and CDR2 is YYEEEE. J lost 5 bases, V lost 5 bases, and 4 bases had no gene match. The length of the CDR3 is 13 residues. CDR3 DNA sequence: TGTGCCAGCAGAACAGGGGGCTTGGAGACCCAGTACTTC. Translating gives CASRTGGLETQYF. Filled out from reference TRBV5-6 and TRBJ2-5, the complete variable domain reads DAGVTQSPTHLIKTRGQQVTLRCSPKSGHDTVSWYQQALGQGPQFIFQYYEEEERQRGNFPDRFSGHQFPNYSSELNVNALLLGDSALYLCASRTGGLETQYFGPGTRLLVL.

This chain joins TRBV30 and TRBJ1-4; 11 nucleotides align to TRBD1. Germline assignment: CDR1 GTSNPN and CDR2 SVGIG (reference sequence). The V gene end was trimmed by 4 bases and the J gene end by 11 bases; junction bases not matched to a gene: 6. This CDR3 spans 13 amino acids. CDR3 coding DNA: TGTGCCTGGACCCGGACAGGGGGCGAGAAACTGTTTTTT. Its translation: CAWTRTGGEKLFF.

The chain joins TRBV21-1 to TRBJ2-5. TRBV21-1 is recorded as a pseudogene. The CDR3 has 13 amino acids. The CDR3, as DNA: TGTGCCACCCTTATTCGGACCAGGAAGACCCAGTACTTC. This gives the protein CATLIRTRKTQYF.

This clonotype was counted ten times or more. V and J are TRBV12-3 or TRBV12-4 and TRBJ2-5; 11 nucleotides align to TRBD1. The CDR3 is made up of 18 amino acids. After removal of 6 bases from V and 5 bases from J, the junction contained 17 bases not matched to a gene. The CDR3 loop is CASRQMPGDRGGSETQYF. The CDR3 region has the DNA TGTGCCAGCAGGCAGATGCCTGGGGACAGGGGGGGTTCTGAGACCCAGTACTTC.

This chain links TRBV29-1 with TRBJ2-5; D uncertain. Germline assignment: CDR1 SQVTM and CDR2 ANQGSEA. There are 13 residues in the CDR3. Trimming shortened V by 4 bases and J by 1 base, and 10 bases separated the two germline ends. CDR3 bases: TGCAGCGTTGGAGTTGTGCTCCAAGAGACCCAGTACTTC. Translating gives CSVGVVLQETQYF.

This CDR3 is CAWSFAYEQYF. CDR3 bases: TGTGCCTGGAGTTTCGCGTACGAGCAGTACTTC. The chain uses TRBV30 and TRBJ2-7; D gene uncertain. This CDR3 spans 11 amino acids. The germline V gene encodes CDR1 GTSNPN and CDR2 SVGIG (reference sequence). V shed 2 bases and J shed 4 bases, with 6 bases lying between them.

The rearrangement links TRBV12-3 or TRBV12-4 to TRBJ1-4, with D unclear. V lost 10 bases and J lost 4, with 16 bases in between. The CDR3 has 14 residues. DNA of the CDR3: TGTGCCACCACCAGTTCGGGGTATAATGAAAAACTGTTTTTT. This sequence encodes CATTSSGYNEKLFF.

The chain carries TRBV10-2 and TRBJ1-2, with a weak D call TRBD1 (5 bases). Trimming stripped 7 bases from V and 10 bases from J, with 16 bases between. CDR1 WSHSY and CDR2 SAAADI come from the germline V gene. The CDR3 runs 12 residues. CDR3 bases: TGCGCCAGCATCACGCCGGGGGGAAACTACACCTTC. Residues: CASITPGGNYTF.

The rearrangement uses TRBV27 and TRBJ1-1; D is perhaps TRBD1 (5 bases). The CDR3 has 14 residues. V lost 4 bases and J 3 bases, leaving 12 bases between the germline ends. Germline V CDR1 and CDR2: MNHEY, SMNVEV (reference sequence). For the CDR3, the DNA is TGTGCCAGCAGTTATGAAGTGGGGGACACTGAAGCTTTCTTT. It is translated as CASSYEVGDTEAFF.

This clonotype was counted a few times. The chain uses TRBV12-3 or TRBV12-4 and TRBJ1-2; D possibly corresponds to TRBD1 (6 bases). The CDR3 sequence is 14 residues long. The V gene lost 6 bases and the J gene lost 2 bases, with 13 bases spanning the gap. The CDR3 DNA is TGTGCCAGCAGCTCAACAGGGCGAAACTATGGCTACACCTTC. Translating it yields CASSSTGRNYGYTF.

The chain joins TRBV20-1 to TRBJ1-5, with no clear D. Trimming removed 0 bases from V and 4 bases from J, with 7 bases in between. The CDR3 has 13 amino acids. Germline CDR1 and CDR2: DFQATT and SNEGSKA (reference sequence). CDR3 coding DNA: TGCAGTGCTAGAGATACGGGGAATCAGCCCCAGCATTTT. Translated: CSARDTGNQPQHF.

This chain connects TRBV10-3 to TRBJ2-7; 8 nucleotides agree with TRBD1. The CDR3 loop spans 15 amino acids. CDR1 and CDR2 (germline): ENHRY, SYGVKD. The J segment lost 0 bases and the V segment lost 7 bases, leaving 8 bases of the junction unmatched. CDR3 sequence: CAIKTTGDASYEQYF. CDR3 in DNA: TGTGCCATCAAGACGACAGGGGACGCCTCCTACGAGCAGTACTTC.

The J gene is TRBJ1-1, the V gene TRBV5-1, with a weak D call TRBD1 (6 bases). This CDR3 is 14 amino acids long. V was trimmed by 1 base and J by 3 bases, leaving 10 bases between them. The germline CDR1 and CDR2 sequences are SGHRS and YFSETQ. CDR3 loop: CASSLHREDTEAFF. The CDR3 DNA reads TGCGCCAGCAGCTTGCACAGGGAAGACACTGAAGCTTTCTTT.

This clonotype was detected only a few times. One junction end does not reproduce the germline sequence, and a read error may be involved. This chain joins TRBV29-1 and TRBJ1-1; D is possibly TRBD1 (6 bases). The germline gives CDR1 SQVTM, CDR2 ANQGSEA. The CDR3 length is 13 residues. The CDR3 region is CSVQRTANTEAFF. CDR3 bases: TGCAGCGTTCAAAGGACAGCGAACACTGAAGCCTTCTTT.

The V gene is TRBV7-2, the J gene TRBJ2-7; tentative D call: TRBD1 (6 bases). The CDR3 consists of 14 residues. Germline values: CDR1 SGHTA, CDR2 FQGNSA. Trimming shortened V by 4 bases and J by 3 bases, and 13 bases separated the two germline ends. CDR3 in amino acids: CASSYLTGNYEQYF. DNA for the CDR3: TGTGCCAGCAGCTACTTGACAGGAAACTACGAGCAGTACTTC.

This clonotype was seen a handful of times. The chain joins TRBV20-1 to TRBJ2-3; 10 nucleotides line up with TRBD2. V shed 5 bases, J shed 6 bases, and the junction held 5 bases outside the gene matches. The germline V gene has CDR1 DFQATT and CDR2 SNEGSKA (reference sequence). The CDR3 contains 13 residues. The CDR3 spells CSAALAGSDTQYF. CDR3 sequence (DNA): TGCAGTGCTGCACTAGCGGGAAGCGATACGCAGTATTTT.

The V gene is TRBV14, the J gene TRBJ2-1, with TRBD2 matching 16 bases. The V segment lost 2 bases and the J segment 8 bases; nucleotides outside the gene matches: 6. In germline, CDR1 is SGHDN, CDR2 FVKESK. CDR3 length: 17 amino acids. This CDR3 reads CASSQFFGTSGRDEQFF. CDR3 in DNA: TGTGCCAGCAGCCAATTCTTCGGGACTAGCGGGAGGGATGAGCAGTTCTTC.

This clonotype was recorded a few times. The chain combines TRBV6-1 with TRBJ2-1; 9 nucleotides match TRBD1. The CDR3 totals 14 residues. Per the germline V gene, CDR1 is MNHNS and CDR2 is SASEGT. The trim removed 6 bases at V and 5 bases at J, leaving 5 bases unmatched. In nucleotides, the CDR3 is TGTGCCAGCAGCCAGGGACAGGGACACAATGAGCAGTTCTTC. Translated, it gives CASSQGQGHNEQFF.

This clonotype has just a few counts. The rearrangement joins TRBV29-1 to TRBJ2-5; D is undetermined. Germline V gives CDR1 SQVTM, CDR2 ANQGSEA. The CDR3 is 16 amino acids. V lost 0 bases and J lost 0, with 14 bases in between. The CDR3, as DNA: TGCAGCGTTGAAGATTTAGAGAGGAGATACCAAGAGACCCAGTACTTC. This translates into CSVEDLERRYQETQYF.